A single sample is the source of the 27 T cell receptor beta chains below, sequenced in a study of Graves' ophthalmopathy and Graves' hyperthyroidism. The authors amplified TCR beta CDR3 regions from RNA transcripts. The first round was an RT-PCR with HTBI primers, and the second round was a multiplex PCR. TCRdb redid the calling of the multiplex PCR reads with MiXCR, one entry per CDR3 protein. This sample has nearly 400,000 distinct CDR3 sequences; 15% to 20% occur once, and the top ten carry roughly 1.4%. Input material: peripheral blood. These receptors were obtained from a young woman with Graves' ophthalmopathy.

This clonotype occurred once. This chain joins TRBV12-3 or TRBV12-4 and TRBJ1-2; the D gene is possibly TRBD1 (5 bases). The V gene lost 4 bases and the J gene lost 4 bases, with 16 bases spanning the gap. This CDR3 has 15 amino acids. DNA for the CDR3: TGTGCCAGCAGTTCGACCGGGACGGAGCGCTATGGCTACACCTTC. This translates into CASSSTGTERYGYTF.

This clonotype was found many times. V usage is TRBV9 and J usage is TRBJ2-2; 7 positions match TRBD2. V lost 2 bases and J lost 7; bases outside the gene matches: 8. This CDR3 contains 15 residues. The V gene's germline CDR1 is SGDLS and CDR2 YYNGEE. The CDR3 nucleotides read TGTGCCAGCAGCGTTACAACCCCGGGGGGCGGGGAGCTGTTTTTT. Protein: CASSVTTPGGGELFF.

This clonotype was seen many times. V usage is TRBV7-2 and J usage is TRBJ2-7; TRBD1 agrees at 7 bases. After removal of 4 bases from V and 3 bases from J, the junction contained 9 bases not matched to a gene. CDR3 length: 15 residues. CDR1 is SGHTA and CDR2 is FQGNSA in the germline V gene. The CDR3 is CASSSMTGSYYEQYF. CDR3 DNA: TGTGCCAGCAGCTCTATGACAGGGTCCTACTACGAGCAGTACTTC.

The sample holds many counts of this clonotype. The V gene is TRBV15, the J gene TRBJ2-5; 10 bases align to TRBD2. Germline V gene sequence: CDR1 LNHNV, CDR2 YYDKDF (reference sequence). This CDR3 has 13 residues. The trim removed 5 bases at V and 4 bases at J, leaving 1 base unmatched. The chain's CDR3 is CATSGTSVETQYF. The CDR3 DNA sequence: TGTGCCACCAGCGGGACTAGCGTAGAGACCCAGTACTTC.

This clonotype appeared many times. The chain has TRBV20-1 and TRBJ1-1, with TRBD1 as a possible D gene (5 bases). Trimming took off 3 bases at V and 9 bases at J, with 11 bases between the two ends. The germline CDR1 and CDR2 sequences are DFQATT and SNEGSKA (reference sequence). CDR3 length: 11 residues. The CDR3 DNA follows: TGCAGTGCTAGCCAGGGTGATCAAGCTTTCTTT. Translation gives CSASQGDQAFF.

This clonotype was seen at least ten times. The V gene is TRBV10-3, the J gene TRBJ1-5, with D unresolved. Germline-derived CDR1 and CDR2 are ENHRY and SYGVKD. Trimming took off 0 bases at V and 3 bases at J, with 6 bases between the two ends. This CDR3 contains 14 residues. CDR3 bases: TGTGCCATCAGTGAGTCGGATGCCAATCAGCCCCAGCATTTT. This translates into CAISESDANQPQHF.

V is TRBV6-5 and J is TRBJ2-7; TRBD2 aligns across 11 bases. CDR3 length equals 16 residues. V lost 2 bases to trimming and J lost 4 bases; unmatched junction nucleotides: 7. Germline V gives CDR1 MNHEY, CDR2 SVGAGI. CDR3 nucleotide sequence: TGTGCCAGCAGTTACGATGATAGCGGGAGGGGTTACGAGCAGTACTTC. Its protein is CASSYDDSGRGYEQYF.

This clonotype was detected many times. The rearrangement uses TRBV27 and TRBJ2-7; no definite D call. V lost 7 bases and J 0 bases, leaving 16 bases between the germline ends. This CDR3 spans 15 amino acids. The V gene's germline CDR1 is MNHEY and CDR2 SMNVEV (reference sequence). The CDR3 region is CASNSPRENSYEQYF. In DNA form, the CDR3 reads TGTGCCAGCAACTCCCCAAGGGAAAACTCCTACGAGCAGTACTTC.

The J gene is TRBJ2-7, the V gene TRBV6-5, with 9 bases that match TRBD1. Trimming cost V 2 bases and J 3 bases; bases outside gene matches: 8. This CDR3 contains 16 residues. Looked up from germline, CDR1 is MNHEY and CDR2 is SVGAGI. The CDR3 spells CASSYRTGAIVYEQYF. The CDR3 DNA sequence: TGTGCCAGCAGTTACAGGACAGGGGCAATTGTCTACGAGCAGTACTTC.

This clonotype was found many times. The gene calls are TRBV3-1 and TRBJ2-5; TRBD1 matches at 7 bases. The length of the CDR3 is 15 residues. V trimming: 4 bases; J trimming: 1 base; junction bases outside the gene matches: 6. Germline-derived CDR1 and CDR2 are LGHDT and YNNKEL (reference sequence). The CDR3 nucleotides read TGTGCCAGCAGCCTCTTCGACAGGGTCCAAGAGACCCAGTACTTC. Protein: CASSLFDRVQETQYF.

This clonotype was seen ten or more times. The rearrangement joins TRBV5-1 to TRBJ2-5, with 13 bases lining up with TRBD2. The CDR3 sequence is 16 residues long. Unmatched junction bases numbered 2, after V lost 0 bases and J lost 3 bases. CDR1 and CDR2 from the germline V gene are SGHRS and YFSETQ. Here the CDR3 reads CASSLGGLAGEETQYF. The CDR3, as DNA: TGCGCCAGCAGCTTGGGAGGACTAGCGGGAGAAGAGACCCAGTACTTC.

In this sample, this clonotype turned up many times. The CDR3 sequence: CASSLAELSYEQYF. In nucleotides, the CDR3 is TGTGCCAGCAGTTTAGCGGAACTCTCCTACGAGCAGTACTTC. The V gene is TRBV12-3 or TRBV12-4, the J gene TRBJ2-7, with D hard to call. Between the trimmed V and J ends, which lost 0 bases and 0 bases, there was a span of 6 bases. The CDR3 runs 14 residues.

This clonotype came up many times. V is TRBV12-3 or TRBV12-4 and J is TRBJ2-5, with D perhaps matching TRBD1 (5 bases). This CDR3 comprises 14 residues. Trimming pared 8 bases from V and 2 bases from J, leaving 15 bases between. The CDR3 sequence is CASLWSRDQETQYF. The CDR3 DNA reads as TGTGCCAGCTTGTGGTCCAGGGATCAAGAGACCCAGTACTTC.

This sequence joins TRBV6-2 or TRBV6-3 and TRBJ2-7, with 10 positions matching TRBD1. Germline lookup yields CDR1 MNHEY and CDR2 SVGEGT. The CDR3 runs to 16 residues. V lost 6 bases and J lost 2; bases outside the gene matches: 10. This chain's CDR3 is CASSYQPGQGTYEQYF. CDR3 coding DNA: TGTGCCAGCAGCTATCAACCGGGACAGGGGACCTACGAGCAGTACTTC.

This clonotype was recorded many times. J is TRBJ2-6 and V is TRBV6-1; D is possibly TRBD1 (6 bases). CDR3 length: 16 residues. Trimming pared 3 bases from V and 2 bases from J, leaving 11 bases between. Germline lookup yields CDR1 MNHNS and CDR2 SASEGT. Here the CDR3 DNA reads TGTGCCAGCAGTGATGACGAGGGGGCTGGGGCCAACGTCCTGACTTTC. It translates to CASSDDEGAGANVLTF.

This clonotype was detected ten times or more. The V gene is TRBV25-1, the J gene TRBJ2-2, with 8 positions matching TRBD2. V gave up 1 base and J gave up 2 bases; unmatched junction bases: 6. Germline V gene lookup returns CDR1 MGHDK and CDR2 SYGVNS. This CDR3 has 17 amino acids. CDR3 bases: TGTGCCAGCAGTGAATTGGTACTAGCGGATAACACCGGGGAGCTGTTTTTT. Protein sequence: CASSELVLADNTGELFF.

This clonotype was detected only a few times. The genes are TRBV20-1 and TRBJ2-5; D gene unclear. Germline CDR1 is DFQATT and CDR2 is SNEGSKA (reference sequence). Trimming removed 0 bases from V and 2 bases from J, with 7 bases in between. This CDR3 is 13 amino acids long. Written as DNA, the CDR3 is TGCAGTGCTAGAGATCTGGAACAAGAGACCCAGTACTTC. Amino acid sequence: CSARDLEQETQYF.

This chain links TRBV20-1 with TRBJ1-2; D not certain. The V gene's germline CDR1 is DFQATT and CDR2 SNEGSKA (reference sequence). The length of the CDR3 is 12 residues. Deletions cut 7 bases from V and 0 bases from J, with 9 bases between. The CDR3 sequence: CSGGGANYGYTF. The CDR3 DNA reads as TGCAGTGGTGGTGGAGCTAACTATGGCTACACCTTC.

This clonotype was counted ten times or more. The CDR3 DNA reads as TGCGCCAGCAGCCAAGGAGGGCGGGGAAATTCACCCCTCCACTTT. Translating gives CASSQGGRGNSPLHF. The genes are TRBV4-3 and TRBJ1-6; unclear D gene. Germline V gene lookup returns CDR1 LGHNA and CDR2 YSLEER. The CDR3 runs 15 residues. V lost 1 base, J lost 7 bases, and 11 bases lay in between.

This clonotype was counted ten times or more. V usage is TRBV12-3 or TRBV12-4 and J usage is TRBJ1-1, with D perhaps TRBD1 (6 bases). Trimming removed 7 bases from V and 2 bases from J, with 17 bases in between. The CDR3 is made up of 15 amino acids. The DNA for the CDR3 is TGTGCCAGCATCCATGGGGGGGCTGTAAACACTGAAGCTTTCTTT. This encodes CASIHGGAVNTEAFF.

This clonotype was detected many times. This chain connects TRBV6-2 or TRBV6-3 to TRBJ2-7, with a tentative D call TRBD2 (5 bases). The length of the CDR3 is 17 residues. V lost 1 base and J 0 bases, leaving 16 bases between the germline ends. Germline-derived CDR1 and CDR2 are MNHEY and SVGEGT. The CDR3 bases are TGTGCCAGCAGTTACTTAATCGGAGGCCCGAGCTCCTACGAGCAGTACTTC. It is translated as CASSYLIGGPSSYEQYF.

The sample holds many counts of this clonotype. The chain recombines TRBV28 with TRBJ2-2, with D perhaps TRBD2 (5 bases). V lost 1 base to trimming and J lost 6 bases, with 12 bases between them. Germline loops: CDR1 MDHEN, CDR2 SYDVKM. This CDR3 region has 15 residues. CDR3 nucleotide sequence: TGTGCCAGCAGTTTATCGGGGTTAGCTCCCGGGGAGCTGTTTTTT. Its translation: CASSLSGLAPGELFF.

This clonotype was counted at least ten times. The chain has TRBV28 and TRBJ2-4; no firm D call. Germline V gene lookup returns CDR1 MDHEN and CDR2 SYDVKM. V shed 2 bases and J shed 5 bases, with 10 bases lying between them. The CDR3 runs to 14 residues. The DNA for the CDR3 is TGTGCCAGCAGTTTAACCCACAGAGAAAACATTCAGTACTTC. Protein sequence: CASSLTHRENIQYF.

In its sample, this clonotype was seen many times. The chain carries TRBV27 and TRBJ2-7; 11 bases are shared with TRBD2. From germline, CDR1 is MNHEY and CDR2 SMNVEV (reference sequence). Trimming at V came to 2 bases and at J to 2 bases, leaving 8 bases not matched to a gene. This CDR3 has 17 residues. DNA for the CDR3: TGTGCCAGCAGTTTAGAGGAACCTAGCGGGGGGCCCTACGAGCAGTACTTC. Its translation: CASSLEEPSGGPYEQYF.

The genes are TRBV6-2 or TRBV6-3 and TRBJ1-6; unclear D gene. The CDR3 covers 16 residues. Germline V gives CDR1 MNHEY, CDR2 SVGEGT. With 7 bases removed from V and 7 bases from J, the gap between germline ends came to 20 bases. The CDR3 sequence: CASTRRYIQRNSPLHF. DNA of the CDR3: TGTGCCAGCACCCGAAGGTACATTCAACGAAATTCACCCCTCCACTTT.

This clonotype was picked up many times. This chain uses TRBV6-5 with TRBJ2-7, with 9 bases matching TRBD1. V was clipped by 2 bases and J by 3 bases; unmatched bases: 5. The CDR3 is 15 amino acids. Germline CDR1 MNHEY, CDR2 SVGAGI. The DNA of the CDR3 is TGTGCCAGCAGTTACCAGGGGACAGGGAACTACGAGCAGTACTTC. Translation: CASSYQGTGNYEQYF.

Note on this clonotype: A single base separates this from a much larger clone, so it may be a read error. The V call is TRBV28, the J call TRBJ2-2, with TRBD1 matching 11 bases. Per the germline V gene, CDR1 is MDHEN and CDR2 is SYDVKM. The CDR3 loop spans 15 amino acids. Trimming cost V 4 bases and J 4 bases; bases outside gene matches: 2. DNA for the CDR3: TGTGCCAGCAGTTGGGGACAGGGGGGCACCGGGGAGCTGTTTTTT. Translated: CASSWGQGGTGELFF. Using reference TRBV28 and TRBJ2-2 for the parts outside the CDR3, the full variable domain is DVKVTQSSRYLVKRTGEKVFLECVQDMDHENMFWYRQDPGLGLRLIYFSYDVKMKEKGDIPEGYSVSREKKERFSLILESASTNQTSMYLCASSWGQGGTGELFFGEGSRLTVL.